This is a list of T cell receptor beta chains from one sample in a study of beta chain features in type 1 diabetes. Libraries were prepared by immunoSEQ multiplex PCR; TCRdb keeps only in-frame clonotypes and omits some of them. The table lists under 350,000 clones, 20% to 25% of them singletons. Source material: naive CD4+ T cells from blood. All receptors come from a woman under 40 with type 1 diabetes. CDR3s leave out the opening cysteine and the closing phenylalanine or tryptophan. Fields, in order: J gene, V gene, CDR3 protein.

TRBJ1-5 | TRBV15 | ATSRATGNDQPQH
TRBJ2-3 | TRBV7-3 | ASSLSGLAEDTQY
TRBJ2-3 | TRBV2 | ASSDQATATDTQY
TRBJ2-7 | TRBV30 | AWSEVAGPYEQY
TRBJ2-5 | TRBV25-1 | ASSEAGAETQY
TRBJ2-2 | TRBV5-6 | ASSFPGQGVSGELF
TRBJ2-5 | TRBV4-2 | ASSQEGRQETQY
TRBJ2-2 | TRBV19 | ASHLRQGTGELF
TRBJ2-4 | TRBV5-6 | ASSLADRYIQY
TRBJ1-1 | TRBV9 | ASSPRPGNTEAF
TRBJ1-2 | TRBV30 | AWSGKGANYGYT
TRBJ2-6 | TRBV30 | AWRYRGGANVLT
TRBJ2-3 | TRBV15 | ATSGSGSTSTDTQY
TRBJ1-5 | TRBV30 | AWSVRDNQPQH
TRBJ2-1 | TRBV7-9 | ASSPGQGRKQF
TRBJ2-7 | TRBV7-2 | ASSLELAVSYEQY
TRBJ2-5 | TRBV9 | ASSPSGLAGQETQY
TRBJ2-2 | TRBV4-2 | ASSQPPGLAGGKRLTGELF
TRBJ2-1 | TRBV7-2 | ASSWRTSGNYEQF
TRBJ1-4 | TRBV28 | ASSNSALDRGGPEKLF
TRBJ2-7 | TRBV5-4 | ASSLSGARAEQY
TRBJ2-1 | TRBV15 | ATSRDAAGVPYNEQF
TRBJ1-5 | TRBV28 | ASRRLNQPQH
TRBJ1-1 | TRBV4-1 | ASSQFMNTEAF
TRBJ2-5 | TRBV29-1 | SVTPGQETQY
TRBJ2-2 | TRBV5-6 | ASSLIPGQGSTGELF
TRBJ2-4 | TRBV4-1 | ASSQPGLAGDKNIQY
TRBJ2-3 | TRBV28 | ASSGSLASTDTQY
TRBJ2-1 | TRBV2 | ASSVLDRVNNEQF
TRBJ2-3 | TRBV4-2 | ASSRTSGRTDTQY
TRBJ1-2 | TRBV9 | ASSVGQANGYT
TRBJ1-1 | TRBV9 | ASSFRVNTEAF
TRBJ2-2 | TRBV5-1 | ASSFGQPGELF
TRBJ1-2 | TRBV19 | ASSIVSFYGYT
TRBJ2-7 | TRBV30 | AWSGTGYEQY
TRBJ1-1 | TRBV5-1 | ASSIGPDTEAF
TRBJ2-7 | TRBV28 | ASRRDGGYSYEQY
TRBJ1-3 | TRBV13 | ASSSDRGYGNTIY
TRBJ2-7 | TRBV9 | ASSVGAAYEQY
TRBJ2-7 | TRBV29-1 | SVEEGGNH
TRBJ2-1 | TRBV9 | ASSVAGDSYNEQF
TRBJ2-5 | TRBV2 | ASSRNGVETQY
TRBJ2-7 | TRBV27 | ASSLGTAYEQY
TRBJ2-4 | TRBV11-2 | ASSFRQENIQY
TRBJ1-2 | TRBV30 | AWSHRAGLGYT
TRBJ2-1 | TRBV5-6 | ASSLLAGGYNEQF
TRBJ2-7 | TRBV30 | AWSAGWTSGRAYEQY
TRBJ1-1 | TRBV30 | AWGRGQNTEAF
TRBJ2-7 | TRBV4-1 | ASSQEFGRPFEQY
TRBJ2-6 | TRBV15 | ATSRDRGGANVLT
TRBJ2-3 | TRBV30 | AWSVRRTSGRAGTPDTQY
TRBJ2-3 | TRBV9 | ASSVNRGTQY
TRBJ2-6 | TRBV5-4 | ASSLGGAGANVLT
TRBJ2-1 | TRBV6-1 | ASSGLAGRSYNEQF
TRBJ2-1 | TRBV7-9 | ASSLAGGNEQF
TRBJ1-1 | TRBV7-2 | ASSLGGTVNTEAF